These 6 T cell receptor beta chains originate from one sample sequenced in a study of T-cell memory formation after mild COVID-19. Each CDR3 protein is one row after TCRdb ran MiXCR on the 5' RACE reads. Of about 190,000 distinct CDR3 sequences in the sample, around 20% are singletons; the top ten hold 2.4%. The specimen sequenced was PBMCs or a T cell subset sorted from them (not recorded which). Every receptor here comes from an adult woman who had mild COVID-19 (a few samples of this study predate the infection). Cell type and time point are not known.

This clonotype came up a few times. The CDR3 DNA reads TGCAGTGCTAGAGTTGGTAGCGGACTACAAGAGACCCAGTACTTC. Amino acid sequence: CSARVGSGLQETQYF. The chain employs TRBV20-1 and TRBJ2-5, with D maybe TRBD2 (6 bases). Germline loops: CDR1 DFQATT, CDR2 SNEGSKA (reference sequence). The length of the CDR3 is 15 residues. V was shortened by 1 base and J by 2 bases, with 14 bases between the two germline ends.

This clonotype was counted between two and nine times. This CDR3 reads CATAGLAGGADTQYF. The CDR3 nucleotides read TGTGCCACCGCCGGACTAGCGGGAGGTGCTGATACGCAGTATTTT. The chain links TRBV24-1 to TRBJ2-3; 14 nucleotides match TRBD2. From germline, CDR1 is KGHDR and CDR2 SFDVKD. The junction had 7 bases not matched to a gene; V was cut back by 9 bases and J by 6 bases. The CDR3 extends over 15 amino acids.

This chain uses TRBV5-1 with TRBJ2-5; no clear D gene. Germline lookup yields CDR1 SGHRS and CDR2 YFSETQ. Trimming stripped 5 bases from V and 2 bases from J, with 10 bases between. This CDR3 has 13 amino acids. CDR3 in amino acids: CASRDIRQETQYF. CDR3 in DNA: TGCGCCAGCAGGGATATCCGACAAGAGACCCAGTACTTC.

The V and J genes are TRBV4-1 and TRBJ2-3; TRBD2 matches 14 bases. V trimming: 4 bases; J trimming: 7 bases; junction bases outside the gene matches: 4. The CDR3 sequence is 15 residues long. In germline, CDR1 is MGHRA, CDR2 YSYEKL. DNA of the CDR3: TGCGCCAGCAGCCCGACTAGCGGGGGGGCGAATACGCAGTATTTT. This gives the protein CASSPTSGGANTQYF.

This sequence joins TRBV7-2 and TRBJ2-7, with 9 bases fitting TRBD2. With V trimmed by 4 bases and J by 5 bases, 6 bases remained unmatched. The CDR3 length is 14 residues. The germline V gene has CDR1 SGHTA and CDR2 FQGNSA. CDR3 region: CASSSASGNHEQYF. The CDR3 DNA is TGTGCCAGCAGCTCCGCTAGCGGGAACCACGAGCAGTACTTC.

This sequence joins TRBV5-1 and TRBJ1-1, with D maybe TRBD1 (6 bases). Trimming removed 3 bases from V and 0 bases from J, with 12 bases in between. The CDR3 is 15 amino acids. Germline CDR1 and CDR2: SGHRS and YFSETQ. The CDR3 loop reads CASSSTGIMNTEAFF. As DNA, the CDR3 is TGCGCCAGCAGCTCTACAGGGATCATGAACACTGAAGCTTTCTTT.